The source of this T cell receptor beta chain is a study of blood T cell repertoires in COVID-19. Cohort 3 donors were reported recovered after two negative PCRs, clearance, or symptom resolution. The method was immunoSEQ multiplex PCR; TCRdb's version includes in-frame clones alone and lacks a portion of them. The table shows over 200,000 clones, with approximately 90% occurring only once. The germline V gene encodes CDR1 SGHTA and CDR2 FQGNSA. Deletions cut 1 base from V and 0 bases from J, with 12 bases between. The CDR3 is 16 amino acids. The rearrangement links TRBV7-2 to TRBJ1-1; a possible D gene is TRBD1 (6 bases). The sequenced sample was PBMCs or T cells enriched from blood (not recorded which). The clonotype was recovered from a man aged 30 to 45 who had recovered from COVID-19. The CDR3 DNA reads TGTGCCAGCAGCTTAGGACAGGTCCACATGAACACTGAAGCTTTCTTT. This encodes CASSLGQVHMNTEAFF.